Below are 32 T cell receptor beta chains sequenced from a single sample in a study of Ad26.COV2.S vaccination and SARS-CoV-2 variants. The table came from immunoSEQ multiplex PCR; TCRdb's copy has only in-frame clones and leaves some out. Among about 450,000 clones listed, 80% to 90% were seen once. Treatment indicated: approximately 18 received Ad26.COV2.S at low or high dose, single or two shots; about 5 received placebo; per-sample allocation not given. Collection of samples fell on day 63 after the first vaccine or placebo injection. The sample consisted of peripheral blood, taken in a trial of Ad26.COV2.S vaccine versus placebo. The receptor set was obtained from a person between 18 and 65 years old who received the Ad26.COV2.S COVID-19 vaccine or a placebo.

This sequence joins TRBV9 and TRBJ1-1, with 9 bases that match TRBD1. The CDR3 contains 16 residues. Trimming cost V 4 bases and J 3 bases; bases outside gene matches: 10. Germline CDR1 and CDR2: SGDLS and YYNGEE. CDR3 nucleotide sequence: TGTGCCAGCAGCACAACCGGGACAGGGATTTACACTGAAGCTTTCTTT. Its translation is CASSTTGTGIYTEAFF.

The rearrangement uses TRBV24-1 and TRBJ2-1, with D unclear. This CDR3 contains 14 residues. Germline assignment: CDR1 KGHDR and CDR2 SFDVKD. With 3 bases removed from V and 7 bases from J, the gap between germline ends came to 12 bases. The CDR3 sequence: CATSDRAPRNEQFF. In DNA form, the CDR3 reads TGTGCCACCAGTGATAGGGCCCCTCGAAATGAGCAGTTCTTC.

This chain joins TRBV9 and TRBJ2-3, with TRBD2 matching over 14 bases. V trimming: 2 bases; J trimming: 1 base; junction bases outside the gene matches: 9. This CDR3 has 19 residues. CDR1 is SGDLS and CDR2 is YYNGEE in the germline V gene. The CDR3 nucleotides read TGTGCCAGCAGCGTCCGGGGACTAGCGGGAGATGGTGGCACAGATACGCAGTATTTT. Protein: CASSVRGLAGDGGTDTQYF.

The rearrangement links TRBV2 to TRBJ2-3; 8 nucleotides line up with TRBD2. V was clipped by 8 bases and J by 4 bases; unmatched bases: 20. Germline CDR1 is SNHLY and CDR2 is FYNNEI. The CDR3 extends over 18 amino acids. DNA for the CDR3: TGTGCCAGCGCACCCTTGGGGTCGTTGCGGGGGGTGGCAGATACGCAGTATTTT. It specifies CASAPLGSLRGVADTQYF.

The table lists this clone with a count of one. The genes are TRBV11-2 and TRBJ2-7, with TRBD1 matching 7 bases. From germline, CDR1 is SGHAT and CDR2 FQNNGV. Trimming took 3 bases from V and 4 from J; bases not matched to a gene: 6. The CDR3 consists of 14 residues. The CDR3 sequence: CASSLGQIQYEQYF. CDR3 bases: TGTGCCAGCAGCTTGGGACAGATTCAATACGAGCAGTACTTC.

The gene calls are TRBV12-5 and TRBJ2-3; TRBD2 matches 10 bases. The V segment lost 1 base and the J segment 2 bases; nucleotides outside the gene matches: 9. This CDR3 comprises 18 residues. Germline V gene data show CDR1 as LGHNT and CDR2 as FRNRAP. The CDR3 DNA follows: TGTGCTAGTGGTTTGGGTTACATAGCGGGAGGACTCACAGATACGCAGTATTTT. Protein: CASGLGYIAGGLTDTQYF.

This rearrangement joins TRBV3-1 (or the pseudogene TRBV3-2) to TRBJ1-5; D unclear. The CDR3 length is 14 residues. The V end lost 0 bases, the J end lost 7 bases, and 10 bases lay between the germline ends. Germline loops: CDR1 LGHDT, CDR2 YNNKEL (reference sequence). DNA of the CDR3: TGTGCCAGCAGCCAAGATTACCGGGCGCAGCCCCAGCATTTT. Translating gives CASSQDYRAQPQHF.

This chain uses TRBV5-1 with TRBJ2-1; 13 bases agree with TRBD2. CDR1 is SGHRS and CDR2 is YFSETQ in the germline V gene. The V and J ends lost 0 bases and 13 bases, in that order; junction bases with no gene match: 4. This CDR3 comprises 14 residues. Written as DNA, the CDR3 is TGCGCCAGCAGCTTGGGACTAGCGGGGGGTCACCAGTTCTTC. Translated: CASSLGLAGGHQFF. Full variable domain (missing parts from reference TRBV5-1 and TRBJ2-1): KAGVTQTPRYLIKTRGQQVTLSCSPISGHRSVSWYQQTPGQGLQFLFEYFSETQRNKGNFPGRFSGRQFSNSRSEMNVSTLELGDSALYLCASSLGLAGGHQFFGPGTRLTVL.

V usage is TRBV7-2 and J usage is TRBJ2-5; the D gene is possibly TRBD2 (5 bases). V was clipped by 1 base and J by 0 bases, with 21 bases between them. The CDR3 is 19 amino acids. The germline gives CDR1 SGHTA, CDR2 FQGNSA. The CDR3 DNA is TGTGCCAGCAGCTTAGGGTCCCCTTTCAGGCAGCGGCACCAAGAGACCCAGTACTTC. It specifies CASSLGSPFRQRHQETQYF.

V and J are TRBV5-1 and TRBJ1-1, with D possibly being TRBD1 (6 bases). The CDR3 covers 14 residues. The V gene's germline CDR1 is SGHRS and CDR2 YFSETQ. Trimming pared 4 bases from V and 1 base from J, leaving 11 bases between. CDR3 sequence reads: CASSVGGENTEAFF. The DNA of the CDR3 is TGCGCCAGCAGCGTAGGGGGGGAGAACACTGAAGCTTTCTTT.

The V and J genes are TRBV5-1 and TRBJ2-1, with unresolved D. The length of the CDR3 is 11 residues. CDR1 SGHRS and CDR2 YFSETQ come from the germline V gene. Trimming cost V 4 bases and J 7 bases, with 6 bases left between them. The CDR3 sequence is CASSIRNEQFF. The CDR3, as DNA: TGCGCCAGCAGCATCAGGAATGAGCAGTTCTTC.

J is TRBJ2-3 and V is TRBV10-3; D may correspond to TRBD1 or TRBD2 (5 bases each). CDR3 length equals 13 residues. V lost 6 bases to trimming and J lost 4 bases, with 11 bases between them. From germline, CDR1 is ENHRY and CDR2 SYGVKD. The CDR3 bases are TGTGCCATCAGGGACGGGACCGCAGATACGCAGTATTTT. Amino acids: CAIRDGTADTQYF.

The chain has TRBV7-9 and TRBJ1-3, with D possibly matching TRBD1 (6 bases). V lost 4 bases and J 0 bases, leaving 10 bases between the germline ends. The CDR3 length is 15 residues. Looked up from germline, CDR1 is SEHNR and CDR2 is FQNEAQ (reference sequence). The CDR3 is CASSSRGSSGNTIYF. Here the CDR3 DNA reads TGTGCCAGCAGCTCCAGGGGAAGCTCTGGAAACACCATATATTTT.

The CDR3 DNA is TGTGCCAGCACGTCCGGACTAGCTAGATTTGGAGCGGAGACCCAGTACTTC. Translated: CASTSGLARFGAETQYF. The V gene is TRBV2, the J gene TRBJ2-5; TRBD2 aligns across 8 bases. The V and J ends lost 7 bases and 5 bases, in that order; junction bases with no gene match: 18. CDR3 length equals 17 residues. Germline CDR1 reads SNHLY; CDR2 reads FYNNEI.

This clone has just a few counts. The chain employs TRBV6-5 and TRBJ2-2; 10 positions agree with TRBD1. The ends lost 0 bases at V and 10 bases at J; junction bases unmatched: 5. CDR1 is MNHEY and CDR2 is SVGAGI in the germline V gene. The CDR3 is made up of 15 amino acids. The CDR3 DNA reads as TGTGCCAGCAGTTACTCGACAGGGGGCTGGACGGAGCTGTTTTTT. Encoded protein: CASSYSTGGWTELFF.

This rearrangement joins TRBV15 to TRBJ2-1; D not resolved. The CDR3 totals 13 residues. Per germline, CDR1 LNHNV and CDR2 YYDKDF (reference sequence). V was shortened by 0 bases and J by 8 bases, with 8 bases between the two germline ends. The chain's CDR3 is CATSRDPPHEQFF. Written as DNA, the CDR3 is TGTGCCACCAGCAGAGATCCCCCCCATGAGCAGTTCTTC.

This chain connects TRBV15 to TRBJ2-2; D gene uncertain. Germline V lookup: CDR1 LNHNV, CDR2 YYDKDF (reference sequence). V dropped 1 base and J dropped 6 bases, with 12 bases sitting between them. The CDR3 has 15 amino acids. The CDR3 nucleotides are TGTGCCACCAGCAGAGTGTGGTCGCTAGCCGGGGAGCTGTTTTTT. Amino acid sequence: CATSRVWSLAGELFF.

The gene calls are TRBV6-5 and TRBJ2-7; 7 bases map to TRBD1. Germline CDR1 reads MNHEY; CDR2 reads SVGAGI. This CDR3 region has 15 residues. Losses at the gene ends were 2 bases for V and 0 bases for J; bases not matched to a gene: 4. The CDR3 loop is CASSYDGQDSYEQYF. In DNA, the CDR3 is TGTGCCAGCAGTTACGATGGACAGGACTCCTACGAGCAGTACTTC.

The CDR3 loop is CSASKTGYQPQHF. The DNA for the CDR3 is TGCAGTGCAAGTAAGACAGGGTATCAGCCCCAGCATTTT. The chain links TRBV20-1 to TRBJ1-5; TRBD1 matches at 7 bases. CDR3 length: 13 amino acids. Trimming removed 6 bases from V and 5 bases from J; junction bases left unmatched: 7. Germline CDR1 reads DFQATT; CDR2 reads SNEGSKA (reference sequence).

This sequence joins TRBV4-1 and TRBJ1-1; 8 nucleotides match TRBD1. CDR1 and CDR2 from the germline V gene are MGHRA and YSYEKL. The V gene end was trimmed by 1 base and the J gene end by 1 base; junction bases not matched to a gene: 5. This CDR3 comprises 16 residues. As DNA, the CDR3 is TGCGCCAGCAGCCAAGCGCAGGGGGCCAGGAACACTGAAGCTTTCTTT. Protein: CASSQAQGARNTEAFF.

This clone was recorded a few times. The chain recombines TRBV7-8 with TRBJ2-2, with D unresolved. V was shortened by 3 bases and J by 4 bases, with 9 bases between the two germline ends. The CDR3 runs to 14 residues. Germline-derived CDR1 and CDR2 are SGHVS and FQNEAQ. The CDR3 spells CASSFTPGTGELFF. In DNA form, the CDR3 reads TGTGCCAGCAGCTTCACCCCGGGCACCGGGGAGCTGTTTTTT.

V is TRBV25-1 and J is TRBJ2-3; D may be TRBD1 or TRBD2 (7 bases each). Trimming cost V 7 bases and J 8 bases, with 16 bases left between them. The CDR3 covers 13 residues. The V gene's germline CDR1 is MGHDK and CDR2 SYGVNS. The CDR3 loop is CASNPGGGSTQYF. The CDR3, as DNA: TGTGCCAGCAACCCAGGGGGGGGAAGTACGCAGTATTTT.

The chain employs TRBV5-1 and TRBJ1-1; D is uncertain. Trimming cost V 2 bases and J 7 bases, with 9 bases left between them. The CDR3 length is 12 residues. CDR1 is SGHRS, CDR2 YFSETQ, per germline. The CDR3 loop is CASSLNRNEAFF. The CDR3 nucleotides are TGCGCCAGCAGCTTAAACAGAAATGAAGCTTTCTTT.

The genes are TRBV27 and TRBJ2-2; D uncertain. Trimming left V 7 bases short and J 4 bases short, with 13 bases between. The CDR3 contains 14 residues. The germline gives CDR1 MNHEY, CDR2 SMNVEV (reference sequence). The CDR3: CASKTTGVTGELFF. The CDR3 DNA reads as TGTGCCAGCAAGACCACTGGAGTCACCGGGGAGCTGTTTTTT.

J is TRBJ2-1 and V is TRBV7-6; D may match TRBD1 or TRBD2 (5 bases each). V lost 1 base and J lost 4, with 14 bases in between. The germline V gene encodes CDR1 SGHVS and CDR2 FNYEAQ. There are 16 residues in the CDR3. The chain's CDR3 is CASSLGGPPRYNEQFF. The CDR3 DNA sequence: TGTGCCAGCAGCTTAGGGGGACCACCCCGATACAATGAGCAGTTCTTC.

This chain links TRBV5-4 with TRBJ1-2; 7 nucleotides align to TRBD1. Trimming took 4 bases from V and 0 from J; bases not matched to a gene: 6. The CDR3 is 15 residues long. CDR1 is SGHNT, CDR2 YYREEE, per germline (reference sequence). CDR3 loop: CASSPGQLPNYGYTF. The CDR3 DNA is TGTGCCAGCAGCCCGGGACAGCTTCCTAACTATGGCTACACCTTC.

V usage is TRBV5-4 and J usage is TRBJ2-5; TRBD1 agrees at 11 bases. The CDR3 is 16 amino acids. Trimming cost V 4 bases and J 2 bases; bases outside gene matches: 7. CDR1 SGHNT and CDR2 YYREEE come from the germline V gene (reference sequence). The CDR3 DNA follows: TGTGCCAGCAGCCGCCGGACAGGGGGCCCACAAGAGACCCAGTACTTC. Its translation: CASSRRTGGPQETQYF.

The CDR3 region is CASSSGQGHNEQFF. Here the CDR3 DNA reads TGTGCCAGCAGCTCGGGACAAGGACACAATGAGCAGTTCTTC. This chain connects TRBV5-5 to TRBJ2-1; possibly TRBD1 for D (6 bases). Germline lookup yields CDR1 SGHKS and CDR2 YYEKEE (reference sequence). The CDR3 sequence is 14 residues long. V lost 3 bases to trimming and J lost 5 bases, with 12 bases between them.

The V call is TRBV5-4, the J call TRBJ2-3, with TRBD2 identical over 9 bases. The CDR3 is 17 residues long. V was clipped by 4 bases and J by 9 bases; unmatched bases: 18. Germline V gene sequence: CDR1 SGHNT, CDR2 YYREEE (reference sequence). The chain's CDR3 is CASSPGASGVGMRTQYF. CDR3 sequence (DNA): TGTGCCAGCAGCCCGGGGGCTAGCGGGGTGGGGATGAGGACGCAGTATTTT.

The gene calls are TRBV5-1 and TRBJ1-2; D unresolved. V was trimmed by 1 base and J by 3 bases, leaving 7 bases between them. Germline V lookup: CDR1 SGHRS, CDR2 YFSETQ. This CDR3 contains 13 residues. The CDR3 DNA follows: TGCGCCAGCAGCTTGTTCCAAGACTATGGCTACACCTTC. Its protein is CASSLFQDYGYTF.

On this clone: Within the sample, other DNA sequences also encode this same CDR3. V and J are TRBV11-3 and TRBJ2-1; D is undetermined. Germline V gives CDR1 SGHNT, CDR2 YENEEA. The CDR3 is 14 amino acids. Trimming removed 3 bases at V and 1 base at J, with 7 bases between. CDR3 loop: CASSLSGSYNEQFF. The CDR3 DNA sequence: TGTGCCAGCAGCTTGTCCGGGTCCTACAATGAGCAGTTCTTC.

The chain carries TRBV7-9 and TRBJ2-5; tentatively, D is TRBD2 (6 bases). V dropped 2 bases and J dropped 5 bases, with 15 bases sitting between them. The CDR3 totals 15 residues. Germline CDR1 and CDR2: SEHNR and FQNEAQ (reference sequence). CDR3 sequence reads: CASSLTGDDLETQYF. For the CDR3, the DNA is TGTGCCAGCAGCTTAACGGGAGACGACCTGGAGACCCAGTACTTC.